This TCR beta chain was sequenced in a study of technical replicates of blood from a handful of donors. Sequencing was performed with immunoSEQ multiplex PCR; in TCRdb, only in-frame clones are kept and a portion is missing. The repertoire holds around 81,000 clones, with almost 96% as singletons. Germline lookup yields CDR1 LGHNA and CDR2 YNFKEQ. The V gene lost 2 bases and the J gene lost 3 bases, with 8 bases spanning the gap. The CDR3 covers 13 residues. The clonotype was recovered from a human donor in good health. Sequenced input: T cells isolated from PBMCs. The rearrangement links TRBV4-2 to TRBJ2-7; D uncertain. The chain's CDR3 is CASSQPGGYEQYF. Written as DNA, the CDR3 is TGTGCCAGCAGCCAACCCGGCGGCTACGAGCAGTACTTC.